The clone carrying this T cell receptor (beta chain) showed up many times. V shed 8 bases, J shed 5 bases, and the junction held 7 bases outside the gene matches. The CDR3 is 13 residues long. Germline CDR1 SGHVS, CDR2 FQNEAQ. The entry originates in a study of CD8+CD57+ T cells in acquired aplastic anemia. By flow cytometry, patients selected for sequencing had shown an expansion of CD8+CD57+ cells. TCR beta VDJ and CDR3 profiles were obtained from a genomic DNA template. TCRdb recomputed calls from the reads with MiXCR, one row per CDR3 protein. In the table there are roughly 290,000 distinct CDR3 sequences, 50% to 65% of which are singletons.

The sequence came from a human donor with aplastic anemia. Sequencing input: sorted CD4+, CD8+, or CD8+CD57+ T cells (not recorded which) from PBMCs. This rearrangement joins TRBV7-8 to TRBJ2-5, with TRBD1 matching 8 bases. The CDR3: CASSPGGGETQYF. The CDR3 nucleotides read TGTGCCAGCTCACCAGGGGGCGGTGAGACCCAGTACTTC.